This T cell receptor (beta chain) was recorded in a study of blood T cells in healthy people across ages. Overall study findings and caveats: Age brought a roughly linear fall in TCR beta diversity measured per million T cells.

Primers used in a second PCR of about 6 to 11 cycles were a sample-barcoded 5' primer and a J-beta primer mix. TCRdb ran MiXCR on the 5' RACE reads and lists one entry per CDR3 protein. The sample lists hundreds of thousands of distinct CDR3 sequences, roughly 60% occurring once. Germline loops: CDR1 SEHNR, CDR2 FQNEAQ (reference sequence). The ends lost 0 bases at V and 5 bases at J; junction bases unmatched: 6. The CDR3 has 15 amino acids. As regards this clonotype: The antigen is not known.

The rearrangement joins TRBV7-9 to TRBJ1-2, with TRBD1 matching over 7 bases. The receptor's source is a man aged 30 to 39 in good health. The sequenced sample was blood. CDR3 sequence reads: CASSLAGTEYYGYTF. CDR3 coding DNA: TGTGCCAGCAGCTTAGCTGGGACAGAATATTATGGCTACACCTTC.